This T cell receptor (beta chain) derives from a study of blood T cells in healthy people across ages. Study information: There was about one barcoded beta molecule captured by template switching per two T cells.

Healthy Caucasians from Russia aged roughly 6 to 95 served as donors. It was with a sample-barcoded 5' primer and a J-beta primer mix that a second PCR of about 6 to 12 cycles was run. TCRdb re-called the 5' RACE reads through MiXCR, storing one row per CDR3 protein. The profile covers about 280,000 distinct CDR3 sequences, with around 27% appearing a single time and around 29% taken by the ten largest. Sequenced: blood. The TCR was taken from a woman between 65 and 79 years old in good health.

CDR3 in amino acids: CASSLDGNLDIQYF. The CDR3 nucleotides are TGCGCCAGCAGCTTGGACGGAAATTTGGACATTCAGTACTTC. The chain has TRBV5-1 and TRBJ2-4; the D is unclear. Germline V gene lookup returns CDR1 SGHRS and CDR2 YFSETQ. The CDR3 runs 14 residues. With 0 bases removed from V and 8 bases from J, the gap between germline ends came to 12 bases.